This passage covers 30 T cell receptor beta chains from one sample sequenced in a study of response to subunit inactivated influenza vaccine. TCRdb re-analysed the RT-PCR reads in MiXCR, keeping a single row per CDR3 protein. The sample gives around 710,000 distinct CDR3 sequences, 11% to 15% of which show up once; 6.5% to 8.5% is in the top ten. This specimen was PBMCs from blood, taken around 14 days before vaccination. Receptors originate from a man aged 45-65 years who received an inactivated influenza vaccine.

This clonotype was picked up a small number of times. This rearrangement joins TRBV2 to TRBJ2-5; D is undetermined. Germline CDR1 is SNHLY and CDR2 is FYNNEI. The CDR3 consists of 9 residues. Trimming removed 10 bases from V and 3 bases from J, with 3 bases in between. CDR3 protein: CAIKETQYF. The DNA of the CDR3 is TGTGCCATCAAAGAGACCCAGTACTTC.

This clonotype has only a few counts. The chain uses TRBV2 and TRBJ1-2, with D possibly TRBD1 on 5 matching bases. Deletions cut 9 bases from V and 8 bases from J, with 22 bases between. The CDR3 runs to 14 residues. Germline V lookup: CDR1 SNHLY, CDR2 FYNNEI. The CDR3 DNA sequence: TGTGCCAGAGAAAACCGGGACGCGCCCTCGGGCTACACCTTC. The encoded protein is CARENRDAPSGYTF.

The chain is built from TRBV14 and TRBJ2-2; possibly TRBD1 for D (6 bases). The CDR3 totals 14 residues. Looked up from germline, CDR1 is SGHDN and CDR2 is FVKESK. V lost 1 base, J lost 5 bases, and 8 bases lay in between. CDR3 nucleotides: TGTGCCAGCAGCCAAGGGGGGCGAACCGGGGAGCTGTTTTTT. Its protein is CASSQGGRTGELFF.

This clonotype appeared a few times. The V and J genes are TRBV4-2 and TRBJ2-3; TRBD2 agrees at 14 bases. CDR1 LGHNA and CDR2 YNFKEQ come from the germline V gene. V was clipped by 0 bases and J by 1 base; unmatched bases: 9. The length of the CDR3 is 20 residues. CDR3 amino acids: CASSQEYYWTSGGRTDTQYF. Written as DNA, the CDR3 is TGTGCCAGCAGCCAAGAGTATTATTGGACTAGCGGGGGGCGCACAGATACGCAGTATTTT.

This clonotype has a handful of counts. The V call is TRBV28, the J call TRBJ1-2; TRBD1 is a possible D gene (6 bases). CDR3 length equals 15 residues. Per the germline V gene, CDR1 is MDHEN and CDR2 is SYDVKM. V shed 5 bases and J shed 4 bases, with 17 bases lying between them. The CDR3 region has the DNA TGTGCCAGCAGTCCCACGGAGGACAGCACCTATGGCTACACCTTC. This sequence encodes CASSPTEDSTYGYTF.

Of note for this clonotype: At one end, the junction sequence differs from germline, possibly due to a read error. Here the CDR3 reads CCARVRTSGYLSYEQYF. CDR3 nucleotides: TGCTGTGCTAGAGTAAGGACTAGCGGTTACCTCTCCTACGAGCAGTACTTC. This sequence joins TRBV20-1 and TRBJ2-7; the match to TRBD2 covers 10 bases. The CDR3 runs 17 residues. Germline V gives CDR1 DFQATT, CDR2 SNEGSKA (reference sequence).

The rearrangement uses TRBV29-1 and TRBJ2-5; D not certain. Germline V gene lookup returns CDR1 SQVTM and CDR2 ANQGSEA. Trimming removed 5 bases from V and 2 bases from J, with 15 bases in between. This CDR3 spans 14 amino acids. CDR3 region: CSVRRGVGQETQYF. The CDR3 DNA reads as TGCAGCGTTCGACGTGGGGTAGGGCAAGAGACCCAGTACTTC.

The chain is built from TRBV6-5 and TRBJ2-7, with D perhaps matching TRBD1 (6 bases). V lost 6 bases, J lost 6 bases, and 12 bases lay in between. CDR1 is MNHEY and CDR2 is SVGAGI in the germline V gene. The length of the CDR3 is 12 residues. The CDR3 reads CASRLRGGEQYF. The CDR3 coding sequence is TGTGCCAGCAGACTCAGAGGGGGCGAGCAGTACTTC.

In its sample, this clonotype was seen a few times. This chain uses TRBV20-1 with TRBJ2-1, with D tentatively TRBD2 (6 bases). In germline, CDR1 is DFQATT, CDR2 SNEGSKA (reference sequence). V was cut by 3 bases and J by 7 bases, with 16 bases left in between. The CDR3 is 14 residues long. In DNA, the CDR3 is TGCAGTGCTAGGGGCGGGGCCGTTTTAAATGAGCAGTTCTTC. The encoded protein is CSARGGAVLNEQFF.

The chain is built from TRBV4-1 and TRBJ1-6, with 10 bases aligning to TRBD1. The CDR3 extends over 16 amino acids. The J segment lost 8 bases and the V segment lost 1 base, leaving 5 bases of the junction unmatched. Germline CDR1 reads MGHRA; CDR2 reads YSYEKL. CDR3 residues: CASSQVRDRGDSPLHF. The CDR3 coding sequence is TGCGCCAGCAGCCAAGTGAGGGACAGGGGAGATTCACCCCTCCACTTT.

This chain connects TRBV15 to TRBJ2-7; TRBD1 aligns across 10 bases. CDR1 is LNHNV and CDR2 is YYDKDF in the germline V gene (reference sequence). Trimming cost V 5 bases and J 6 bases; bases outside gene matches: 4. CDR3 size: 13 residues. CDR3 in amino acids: CATSPRDRGEQYF. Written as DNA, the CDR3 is TGTGCCACCAGCCCCCGGGACAGGGGCGAGCAGTACTTC.

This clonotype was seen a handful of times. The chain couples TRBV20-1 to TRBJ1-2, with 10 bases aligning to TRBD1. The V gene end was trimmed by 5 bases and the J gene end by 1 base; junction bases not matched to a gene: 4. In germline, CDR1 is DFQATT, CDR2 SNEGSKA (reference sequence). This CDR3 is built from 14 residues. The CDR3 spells CSARQGALNYGYTF. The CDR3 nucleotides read TGCAGTGCTCGACAGGGGGCCCTTAACTATGGCTACACCTTC.

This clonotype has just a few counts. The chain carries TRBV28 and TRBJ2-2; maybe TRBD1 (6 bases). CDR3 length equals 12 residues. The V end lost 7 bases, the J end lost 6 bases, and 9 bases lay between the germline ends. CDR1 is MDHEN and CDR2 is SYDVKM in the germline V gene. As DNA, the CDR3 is TGTGCCAGCACCAGGGGACCCGGGGAGCTGTTTTTT. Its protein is CASTRGPGELFF.

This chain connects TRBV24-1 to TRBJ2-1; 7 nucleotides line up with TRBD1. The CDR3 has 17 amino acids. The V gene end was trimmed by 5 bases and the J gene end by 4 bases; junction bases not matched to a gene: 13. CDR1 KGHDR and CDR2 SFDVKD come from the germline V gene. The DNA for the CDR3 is TGTGCCACCAGTGGTCCCTCTGCGAGGGGGCGATACAATGAGCAGTTCTTC. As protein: CATSGPSARGRYNEQFF.

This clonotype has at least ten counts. The CDR3 region is CASSPGTGHNEQFF. CDR3 nucleotides: TGTGCCAGCAGTCCCGGGACAGGACACAATGAGCAGTTCTTC. V and J are TRBV12-3 or TRBV12-4 and TRBJ2-1, with 8 positions matching TRBD1. There are 14 residues in the CDR3. V trimming: 5 bases; J trimming: 5 bases; junction bases outside the gene matches: 5.

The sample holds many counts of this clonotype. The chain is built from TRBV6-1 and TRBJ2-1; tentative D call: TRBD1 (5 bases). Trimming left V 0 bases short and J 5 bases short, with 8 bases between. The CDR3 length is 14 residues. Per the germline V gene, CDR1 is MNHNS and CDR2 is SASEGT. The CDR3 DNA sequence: TGTGCCAGCAGTGAAGCCCCAGGGAACAATGAGCAGTTCTTC. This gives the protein CASSEAPGNNEQFF.

CDR3 in DNA: TGTGCCAGCAGCTTGGGACTTCTCCGAGACAGGGCGACCGAGCAGTACTTC. Amino acids: CASSLGLLRDRATEQYF. This chain uses TRBV5-6 with TRBJ2-7; 7 bases align to TRBD1. CDR1 and CDR2 (germline): SGHDT, YYEEEE. With 0 bases clipped from V and 6 bases from J, the junction kept 15 bases outside the gene matches. The CDR3 spans 17 residues.

CDR3 nucleotides: TGTGCCAGCAGTCTCTCTCCAGGGCCGGCCCAGTACTTC. Its protein is CASSLSPGPAQYF. V usage is TRBV27 and J usage is TRBJ2-5; D might be TRBD1 (5 bases). CDR1 and CDR2 from the germline V gene are MNHEY and SMNVEV (reference sequence). CDR3 length: 13 residues. Trimming removed 5 bases from V and 9 bases from J, with 16 bases in between.

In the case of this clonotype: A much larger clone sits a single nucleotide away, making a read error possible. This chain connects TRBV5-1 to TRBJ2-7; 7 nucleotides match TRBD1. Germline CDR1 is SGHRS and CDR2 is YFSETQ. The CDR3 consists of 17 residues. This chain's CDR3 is CASSGPQGRDPSYELYF. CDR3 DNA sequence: TGCGCCAGCAGCGGACCACAGGGGCGAGATCCTAGTTACGAGCTGTACTTC.

The CDR3 nucleotides read TGTGCCAGCAGCTTAGGGGGGAGGGGAGGCGAGCAGTACTTC. Translation gives CASSLGGRGGEQYF. This chain connects TRBV13 to TRBJ2-7; the match to TRBD2 covers 7 bases. J gave up 6 bases and V 0 bases, and 5 bases lay outside the gene matches. Germline V gene data show CDR1 as PRHDT and CDR2 as FYEKMQ (reference sequence). The length of the CDR3 is 14 residues.

CDR3 in amino acids: CSAPYNEQFF. The CDR3 nucleotides read TGCAGTGCCCCATACAATGAGCAGTTCTTC. The V call is TRBV20-1, the J call TRBJ2-1; no clear D. Germline V lookup: CDR1 DFQATT, CDR2 SNEGSKA (reference sequence). The V and J ends lost 6 bases and 4 bases respectively, with 4 bases between them. The CDR3 totals 10 residues.

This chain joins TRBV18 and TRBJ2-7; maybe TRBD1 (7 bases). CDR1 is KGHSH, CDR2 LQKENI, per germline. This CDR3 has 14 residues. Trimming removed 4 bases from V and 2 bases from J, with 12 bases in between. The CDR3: CASSRAGTAYEQYF. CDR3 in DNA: TGTGCCAGCTCACGCGCGGGGACAGCCTACGAGCAGTACTTC.

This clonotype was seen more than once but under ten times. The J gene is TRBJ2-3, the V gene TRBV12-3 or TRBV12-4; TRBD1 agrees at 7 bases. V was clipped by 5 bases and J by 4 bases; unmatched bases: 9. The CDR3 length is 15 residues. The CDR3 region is CASSDRVVVADTQYF. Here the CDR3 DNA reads TGTGCCAGCAGTGACAGGGTAGTGGTTGCAGATACGCAGTATTTT.

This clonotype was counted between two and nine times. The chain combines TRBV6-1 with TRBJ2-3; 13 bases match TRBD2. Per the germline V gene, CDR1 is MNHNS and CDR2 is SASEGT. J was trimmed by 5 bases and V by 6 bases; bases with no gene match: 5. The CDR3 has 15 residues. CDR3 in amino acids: CASRPTSGGLDTQYF. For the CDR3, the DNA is TGTGCCAGCAGACCGACTAGCGGGGGGTTAGATACGCAGTATTTT.

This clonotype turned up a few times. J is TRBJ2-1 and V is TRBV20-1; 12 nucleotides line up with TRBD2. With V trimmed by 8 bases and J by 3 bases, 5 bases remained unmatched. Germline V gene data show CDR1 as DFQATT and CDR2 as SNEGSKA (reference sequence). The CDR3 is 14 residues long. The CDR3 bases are TGCAGTCCAACTAGCGGGGGGCTCTACAATGAGCAGTTCTTC. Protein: CSPTSGGLYNEQFF.

This chain's CDR3 is CAISGHKTLQETQYF. The DNA of the CDR3 is TGTGCCATCAGTGGGCACAAAACCCTCCAAGAGACCCAGTACTTC. The gene calls are TRBV10-3 and TRBJ2-5; the D is unclear. CDR3 length equals 15 residues. Trimming removed 4 bases at V and 1 base at J, with 13 bases between. Germline loops: CDR1 ENHRY, CDR2 SYGVKD.

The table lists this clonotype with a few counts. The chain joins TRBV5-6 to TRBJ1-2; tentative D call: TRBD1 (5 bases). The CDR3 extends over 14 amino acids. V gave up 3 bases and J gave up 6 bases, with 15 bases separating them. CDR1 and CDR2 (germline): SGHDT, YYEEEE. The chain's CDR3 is CASSSRSLGDGYTF. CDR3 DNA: TGTGCCAGCAGCTCGAGGAGCCTAGGGGATGGCTACACCTTC.

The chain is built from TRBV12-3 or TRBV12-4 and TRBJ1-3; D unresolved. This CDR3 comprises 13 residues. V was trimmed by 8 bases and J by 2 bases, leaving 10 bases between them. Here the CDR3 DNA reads TGTGCCAGCCAACGGGATACTGGAAACACCATATATTTT. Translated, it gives CASQRDTGNTIYF.

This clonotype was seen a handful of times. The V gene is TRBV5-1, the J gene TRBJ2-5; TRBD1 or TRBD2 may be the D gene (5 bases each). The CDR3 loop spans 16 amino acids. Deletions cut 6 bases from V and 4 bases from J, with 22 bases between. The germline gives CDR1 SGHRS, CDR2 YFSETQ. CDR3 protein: CASKLFEGTVPETQYF. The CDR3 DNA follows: TGCGCCAGCAAACTCTTCGAGGGGACGGTCCCAGAGACCCAGTACTTC.

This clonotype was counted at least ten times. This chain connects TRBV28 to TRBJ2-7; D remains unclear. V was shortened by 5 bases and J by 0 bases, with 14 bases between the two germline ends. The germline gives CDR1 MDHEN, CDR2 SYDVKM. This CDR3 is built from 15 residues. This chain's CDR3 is CASSAPGLNSYEQYF. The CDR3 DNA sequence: TGTGCCAGCAGTGCTCCGGGCCTGAACTCCTACGAGCAGTACTTC.